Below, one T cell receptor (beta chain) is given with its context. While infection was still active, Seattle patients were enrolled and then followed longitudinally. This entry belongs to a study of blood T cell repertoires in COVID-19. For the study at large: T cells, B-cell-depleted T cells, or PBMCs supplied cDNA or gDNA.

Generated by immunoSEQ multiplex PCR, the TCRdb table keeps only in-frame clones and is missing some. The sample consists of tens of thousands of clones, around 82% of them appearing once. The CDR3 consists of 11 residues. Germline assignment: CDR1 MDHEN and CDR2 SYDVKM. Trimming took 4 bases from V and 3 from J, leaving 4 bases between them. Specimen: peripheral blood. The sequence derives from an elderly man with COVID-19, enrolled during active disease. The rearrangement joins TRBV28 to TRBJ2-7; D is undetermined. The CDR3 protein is CASSSGYEQYF. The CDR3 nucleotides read TGTGCCAGCAGTTCGGGCTACGAGCAGTACTTC.